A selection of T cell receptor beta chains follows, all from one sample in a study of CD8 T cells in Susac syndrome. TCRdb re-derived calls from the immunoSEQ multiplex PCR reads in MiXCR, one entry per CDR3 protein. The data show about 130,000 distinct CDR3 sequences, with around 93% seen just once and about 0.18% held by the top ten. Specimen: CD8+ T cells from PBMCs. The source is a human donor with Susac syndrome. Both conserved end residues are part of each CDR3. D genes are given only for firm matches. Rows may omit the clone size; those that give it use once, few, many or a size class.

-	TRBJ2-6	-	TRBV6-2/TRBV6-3	CASKLERVLTF	TGTGCCAGCAAGTTAGAGAGGGTCCTGACTTTC
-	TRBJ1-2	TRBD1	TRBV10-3	CAISQGAEGYTF	TGTGCCATCAGCCAGGGGGCTGAGGGCTACACCTTC
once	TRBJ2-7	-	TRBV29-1	CSVAGDPSYEQYF	TGCAGCGTTGCCGGAGACCCCTCCTACGAGCAGTACTTC
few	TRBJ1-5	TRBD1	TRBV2	CASSGQGDQPQHF	TGTGCCAGCAGCGGACAGGGTGATCAGCCCCAGCATTTT
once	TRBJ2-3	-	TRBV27	CASSLVPANTQYF	TGTGCCAGCAGTTTAGTCCCAGCTAATACGCAGTATTTT
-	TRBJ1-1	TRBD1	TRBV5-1	CASSSAQGRERGFF	TGCGCCAGCAGCTCCGCACAGGGGAGGGAACGGGGCTTCTTT
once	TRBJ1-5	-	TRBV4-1	CASSLTSTPNQPQHF	TGCGCCAGCAGCCTCACTTCTACGCCCAATCAGCCCCAGCATTTT
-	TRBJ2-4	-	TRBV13	CASSFGEAKNIQYF	TGTGCCAGCAGCTTCGGGGAGGCCAAAAACATTCAGTACTTC
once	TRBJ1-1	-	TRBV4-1	CASSSTGGVPNTEAFF	TGCGCCAGCAGCTCTACGGGAGGGGTTCCCAACACTGAAGCTTTCTTT
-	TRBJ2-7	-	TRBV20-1	CSATEQVTYEQYF	TGCAGTGCTACAGAGCAGGTTACCTACGAGCAGTACTTC
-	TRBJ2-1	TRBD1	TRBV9	CASSATGERYNEQFF	TGTGCCAGCAGCGCCACAGGGGAACGATACAATGAGCAGTTCTTC
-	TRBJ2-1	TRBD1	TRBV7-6	CASSQRQGNEQFF	TGTGCCAGCAGCCAAAGACAGGGGAATGAGCAGTTCTTC
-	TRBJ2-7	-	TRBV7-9	CASSLAQGATYEQYF	TGTGCCAGCAGCTTAGCCCAGGGTGCGACCTACGAGCAGTACTTC
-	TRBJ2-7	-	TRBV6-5	CASSRPGTSYEQYF	TGTGCCAGCAGTCGACCGGGAACCTCCTACGAGCAGTACTTC
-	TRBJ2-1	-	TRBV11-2	CASSFRDEQFF	TGTGCCAGCAGCTTTCGCGATGAGCAGTTCTTC
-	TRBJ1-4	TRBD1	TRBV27	CASSLYGQDGEKLFF	TGTGCCAGCAGTTTATACGGACAGGATGGTGAAAAACTGTTTTTT
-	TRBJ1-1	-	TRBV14	CASSQVGGTEAFF	TGTGCCAGCAGCCAAGTCGGGGGCACTGAAGCTTTCTTT
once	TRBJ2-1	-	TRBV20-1	CSARAPGQAVNNEQFF	TGCAGTGCTAGGGCCCCGGGGCAGGCGGTTAACAATGAGCAGTTCTTC
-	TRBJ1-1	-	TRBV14	CASSQDRTYRGTEAFF	TGTGCCAGCAGCCAAGATCGTACCTATAGGGGCACTGAAGCTTTCTTT
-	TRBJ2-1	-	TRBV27	CASSGTSSPYNEQFF	TGTGCCAGCAGCGGAACTAGTTCCCCCTACAATGAGCAGTTCTTC
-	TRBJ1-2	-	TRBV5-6	CASSLGQRAYGYTF	TGTGCCAGCAGCTTGGGACAGAGAGCTTATGGCTACACCTTC
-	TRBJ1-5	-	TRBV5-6	CASSEHSNQPQHF	TGTGCCAGCAGCGAACATAGCAATCAGCCCCAGCATTTT
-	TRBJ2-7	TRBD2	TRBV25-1	CASTSGNSEQYF	TGTGCCAGCACTAGCGGGAATTCCGAGCAGTACTTC
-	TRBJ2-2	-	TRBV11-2	CASSLVERALTGELFF	TGTGCCAGCAGCTTAGTCGAGCGGGCACTCACCGGGGAGCTGTTTTTT
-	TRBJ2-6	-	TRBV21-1	CASSKASRVPRPAGANVLTF	TGTGCCAGCAGCAAAGCTTCTCGGGTCCCAAGACCGGCAGGGGCCAACGTCCTGACTTTC
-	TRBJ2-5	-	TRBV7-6	CASSLTSSLRRETQYF	TGTGCCAGCAGCTTAACTAGCTCCCTCAGGAGGGAGACCCAGTACTTC
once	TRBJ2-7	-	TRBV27	CASSLSPSSYEQYF	TGTGCCAGCAGTTTATCCCCGAGCTCCTACGAGCAGTACTTC
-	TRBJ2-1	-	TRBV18	CASSPGIVSLYNEQFF	TGTGCCAGCTCACCAGGGATAGTGAGCCTTTACAATGAGCAGTTCTTC
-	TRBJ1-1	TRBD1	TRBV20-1	CSARDRTGTGDNTEAFF	TGCAGTGCTAGAGATAGGACCGGGACAGGGGATAACACTGAAGCTTTCTTT
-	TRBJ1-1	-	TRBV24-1	CATSDWNTEAFF	TGTGCCACCAGTGATTGGAACACTGAAGCTTTCTTT
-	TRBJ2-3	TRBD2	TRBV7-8	CASRRTSGRLTDTQYF	TGTGCCAGCAGGCGGACTAGCGGGAGACTCACAGATACGCAGTATTTT
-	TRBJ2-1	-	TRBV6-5	CASSQGLDNEQFF	TGTGCCAGCAGCCAGGGACTCGACAATGAGCAGTTCTTC
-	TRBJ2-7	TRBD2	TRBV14	CASSQGSGSYEQYF	TGTGCCAGCAGCCAGGGTAGCGGGAGCTACGAGCAGTACTTC
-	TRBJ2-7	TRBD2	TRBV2	CASRETSMYEQYF	TGTGCCAGCAGGGAGACTAGCATGTACGAGCAGTACTTC
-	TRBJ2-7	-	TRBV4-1	CASSQDIGGASSYEQYF	TGCGCCAGCAGCCAAGATATAGGCGGGGCTAGCTCCTACGAGCAGTACTTC
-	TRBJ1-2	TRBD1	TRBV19	CASSEWDRRKGYTF	TGTGCCAGTAGTGAATGGGACAGGAGAAAGGGCTACACCTTC